This TCR beta chain derives from a study of metastatic and nonmetastatic thyroid tumors. Study summary: Comparative analysis of repertoires was undertaken across blood and tumor or nodule tissue obtained from malignant and benign thyroid patients. Study observations and caveats: Malignant thyroid tumors reportedly had TCR beta diversity that was significantly higher than in benign nodules, in blood and tumor.

Per the original data handling: Researchers built a distant-metastasis classifier for papillary thyroid cancer that drew on CDR3 differences across clinicopathological groups. TCRdb re-clonotyped the PCR reads via MiXCR. The V and J calls, along with clone size, are taken from TCRdb and not from the paper's own processing. The data hold tens of thousands of clones, with about 25% observed a single time. Each patient came to thyroid surgery without any prior treatment (of any kind). The sample holds many counts of this clone. Its antigen remains unknown. The junction does not match germline at one end; this may be a read error. Other DNA sequences of this sample code for an identical CDR3. This CDR3 has 13 residues. CDR1 SEHNR and CDR2 FQNEAQ come from the germline V gene (reference sequence).

The clonotype comes from a female donor with papillary thyroid cancer or a benign thyroid nodule (not recorded which). Some clones in this sample may be carry-over from other donors' samples. The chain couples TRBV7-9 to TRBJ1-5, with no clear D. Sequenced: blood. In DNA, the CDR3 is TGTGCCAGCAGCCTAAATAGCAACCAGCCCCAGCACTTT. It translates to CASSLNSNQPQHF.